This is a list of T cell receptor beta chains from one sample in a study of neurological immune-mediated disorders. TCRdb reanalysed the 5' RACE reads using MiXCR and keeps one entry per CDR3 protein. The repertoire holds 50,000 or so distinct CDR3 sequences, with over 3% as singletons. Sequences were obtained from PBMCs. These receptors were taken from a man aged 35 to 55 with multiple sclerosis. Each CDR3 is given without its conserved first and last residue.

v_call	j_call	cdr3_aa
TRBV12-3/TRBV12-4	TRBJ2-1	ASSPGGGQREF
TRBV7-9	TRBJ2-5	ASSFYGGGQETQY
TRBV2	TRBJ2-3	ASSGSGGIGTQY
TRBV11-2	TRBJ2-3	ASSLAGRGVADTQY
TRBV5-1	TRBJ1-6	ASSLGQNYNSPPH
TRBV2	TRBJ2-1	ASGGLAYNEQF
TRBV6-5	TRBJ2-7	ASSYSNPGQSTYEQY
TRBV6-1	TRBJ2-1	ASRWVDYNEQF
TRBV12-3/TRBV12-4	TRBJ2-7	ASSLSGTGITYEQY
TRBV5-1	TRBJ2-7	ASAGTGGYEQY
TRBV7-2	TRBJ2-3	ASSLGTSPDTQY
TRBV20-1	TRBJ2-2	SATGGPGELF
TRBV5-1	TRBJ2-5	ASSFGQGETQY
TRBV3-1	TRBJ1-5	ASSHQDSNQPQN
TRBV20-1	TRBJ2-5	SARRVGGAYKETQY
TRBV5-1	TRBJ1-1	ASSADRPNTEAF
TRBV27	TRBJ1-5	ASSLTRIQPQH
TRBV7-2	TRBJ2-1	ASSLGQGKHNEQF
TRBV29-1	TRBJ2-7	SVGTPYEQY
TRBV12-3/TRBV12-4	TRBJ2-2	ASSYEDRGLPGELF
TRBV11-2	TRBJ1-4	ASSFATVGRTANNEKLF
TRBV6-5	TRBJ1-1	ASSKQQGNTEAF
TRBV5-1	TRBJ2-3	ASSLDSSGGTTDTQY
TRBV5-1	TRBJ2-7	ASSLAQGSYEQY
TRBV5-1	TRBJ2-1	ASGTGAYNEQF
TRBV7-9	TRBJ2-7	ASSVIPSYEQY
TRBV18	TRBJ1-1	ASSPLGTPGNTEAF
TRBV5-6	TRBJ2-7	ASSFTGINYEQY
TRBV28	TRBJ1-2	ASSLSSRYYGYT